The rows below give T cell receptor beta chains drawn from one sample of a study of CD8+CD57+ T cells in acquired aplastic anemia. MiXCR, run by TCRdb on the reads, gives a single entry per CDR3 protein. The table records 310,000 or so distinct CDR3 sequences, 50% to 65% of them present only once. Source material: sorted CD4+, CD8+, or CD8+CD57+ T cells (not recorded which) from PBMCs. The source is a human donor with aplastic anemia. Both conserved end residues are part of each CDR3. Each record gives: J gene, CDR3 length, D gene, V gene, clone size, CDR3 protein, CDR3 DNA. The D gene is left open where the match is weak. Rows may omit the clone size; those that give it use once, few, many or a size class.

j_gene: TRBJ1-3; len: 16; d_gene: .; v_gene: TRBV6-5; abundance: many; CDR3aa: CASSYEAGGSGNTIYF; CDR3nt: TGTGCCAGCAGTTATGAAGCCGGGGGCTCTGGAAACACCATATATTTT
j_gene: TRBJ2-6; len: 16; d_gene: .; v_gene: TRBV10-3; abundance: .; CDR3aa: CAISELGGSGANVLTF; CDR3nt: TGTGCCATCAGTGAGTTGGGCGGCTCTGGGGCCAACGTCCTGACTTTC
j_gene: TRBJ1-2; len: 12; d_gene: .; v_gene: TRBV10-3; abundance: .; CDR3aa: CATAAGYYGYTF; CDR3nt: TGTGCCACCGCGGCGGGGTACTATGGCTACACCTTC
j_gene: TRBJ2-7; len: 15; d_gene: TRBD2; v_gene: TRBV20-1; abundance: .; CDR3aa: CSARDGTSASYEQYF; CDR3nt: TGCAGTGCTAGAGATGGGACTAGCGCTTCCTACGAGCAGTACTTC
j_gene: TRBJ2-7; len: 14; d_gene: .; v_gene: TRBV24-1; abundance: .; CDR3aa: CATSEGRAPYEQYF; CDR3nt: TGTGCCACCAGTGAGGGGAGAGCCCCTTACGAGCAGTACTTC
j_gene: TRBJ2-7; len: 14; d_gene: TRBD2; v_gene: TRBV7-9; abundance: many; CDR3aa: CASSNAGGALEQYF; CDR3nt: TGTGCCAGCAGCAACGCGGGGGGAGCTTTGGAGCAGTACTTC
j_gene: TRBJ2-3; len: 13; d_gene: .; v_gene: TRBV20-1; abundance: many; CDR3aa: CSASGLNTDTQYF; CDR3nt: TGCAGTGCTAGTGGGCTGAACACAGATACGCAGTATTTT
j_gene: TRBJ2-2; len: 16; d_gene: TRBD1; v_gene: TRBV7-8; abundance: .; CDR3aa: CASSSRDRADTGELFF; CDR3nt: TGTGCCAGCAGCTCGAGGGACAGGGCGGACACCGGGGAGCTGTTTTTT
j_gene: TRBJ2-1; len: 17; d_gene: TRBD2; v_gene: TRBV10-1; abundance: few; CDR3aa: CASSESGGAGGTNEQFF; CDR3nt: TGCGCCAGCAGTGAGTCGGGGGGGGCGGGAGGAACAAATGAGCAGTTCTTC
j_gene: TRBJ2-1; len: 14; d_gene: .; v_gene: TRBV2; abundance: many; CDR3aa: CASTPGTLYNEQFF; CDR3nt: TGTGCCAGCACACCCGGGACTCTCTACAATGAGCAGTTCTTC
j_gene: TRBJ1-5; len: 14; d_gene: .; v_gene: TRBV20-1; abundance: few; CDR3aa: CSARTPRSNQPQHF; CDR3nt: TGCAGTGCGAGAACCCCCCGCAGCAATCAGCCCCAGCATTTT
j_gene: TRBJ1-3; len: 15; d_gene: .; v_gene: TRBV15; abundance: many; CDR3aa: CATSRDRGSGNTIYF; CDR3nt: TGTGCCACCAGCAGAGATCGGGGGTCTGGAAACACCATATATTTT
j_gene: TRBJ2-1; len: 15; d_gene: .; v_gene: TRBV5-4; abundance: .; CDR3aa: CAGSFSRELYNEQFF; CDR3nt: TGTGCCGGCAGCTTTAGTCGGGAATTATACAATGAGCAGTTCTTC
j_gene: TRBJ2-7; len: 11; d_gene: .; v_gene: TRBV20-1; abundance: .; CDR3aa: CSGGYGDEQYF; CDR3nt: TGCAGCGGGGGATATGGGGACGAGCAGTACTTC
j_gene: TRBJ2-7; len: 13; d_gene: .; v_gene: TRBV19; abundance: .; CDR3aa: CASSITASREQYF; CDR3nt: TGTGCCAGTAGTATAACGGCTAGTCGGGAGCAGTACTTC
j_gene: TRBJ2-5; len: 14; d_gene: .; v_gene: TRBV7-9; abundance: .; CDR3aa: CASSFRGSTETQYF; CDR3nt: TGTGCCAGCAGCTTTAGGGGGAGTACAGAGACCCAGTACTTC
j_gene: TRBJ2-5; len: 13; d_gene: .; v_gene: TRBV2; abundance: .; CDR3aa: CASSSQVRDTQYF; CDR3nt: TGTGCCAGCAGTTCACAGGTTCGAGATACCCAGTACTTC
j_gene: TRBJ2-2; len: 15; d_gene: .; v_gene: TRBV9; abundance: many; CDR3aa: CASSPTRRTSGELFF; CDR3nt: TGTGCCAGCAGCCCAACTCGTAGGACGTCCGGGGAGCTGTTTTTT
j_gene: TRBJ2-5; len: 11; d_gene: .; v_gene: TRBV10-3; abundance: few; CDR3aa: CAIRVGETQYF; CDR3nt: TGTGCCATCAGGGTGGGAGAGACCCAGTACTTC
j_gene: TRBJ1-1; len: 18; d_gene: .; v_gene: TRBV27; abundance: .; CDR3aa: CASSLTPGRGLIRTEAFF; CDR3nt: TGTGCCAGCAGTTTAACTCCGGGAAGGGGTCTGATAAGGACTGAAGCTTTCTTT
j_gene: TRBJ2-3; len: 14; d_gene: .; v_gene: TRBV5-4; abundance: .; CDR3aa: CASRTNSYTDTQYF; CDR3nt: TGTGCCAGCAGGACTAACTCCTACACAGATACGCAGTATTTT
j_gene: TRBJ2-7; len: 14; d_gene: .; v_gene: TRBV27; abundance: .; CDR3aa: CASSLFGGVGEQYF; CDR3nt: TGTGCCAGCAGTTTATTCGGAGGGGTCGGGGAGCAGTACTTC
j_gene: TRBJ2-1; len: 13; d_gene: TRBD1; v_gene: TRBV5-4; abundance: .; CDR3aa: CASSRDSVNEQFF; CDR3nt: TGTGCCAGCAGTCGGGACAGTGTTAATGAGCAGTTCTTC
j_gene: TRBJ2-3; len: 13; d_gene: TRBD1; v_gene: TRBV6-5; abundance: many; CDR3aa: CASRSGGKDTQYF; CDR3nt: TGTGCCAGCCGATCAGGGGGAAAAGATACGCAGTATTTT
j_gene: TRBJ1-4; len: 15; d_gene: .; v_gene: TRBV2; abundance: .; CDR3aa: CASRMGVATNEKLFF; CDR3nt: TGTGCCAGCAGGATGGGGGTTGCAACTAATGAAAAACTGTTTTTT
j_gene: TRBJ1-2; len: 13; d_gene: .; v_gene: TRBV12-3/TRBV12-4; abundance: .; CDR3aa: CASLRQQLGGYTF; CDR3nt: TGTGCCAGCTTGCGGCAACAATTAGGAGGCTACACCTTC
j_gene: TRBJ1-2; len: 14; d_gene: TRBD1; v_gene: TRBV20-1; abundance: .; CDR3aa: CSARSSGQVFGYTF; CDR3nt: TGCAGTGCTAGATCCTCGGGACAGGTGTTTGGCTACACCTTC
j_gene: TRBJ2-3; len: 14; d_gene: .; v_gene: TRBV20-1; abundance: few; CDR3aa: CSAPVGMRTDTQYF; CDR3nt: TGCAGTGCGCCGGTTGGGATGAGGACAGATACGCAGTATTTT
j_gene: TRBJ2-3; len: 15; d_gene: .; v_gene: TRBV7-8; abundance: few; CDR3aa: CASSSQAGTSDTQYF; CDR3nt: TGTGCCAGCAGCTCCCAAGCGGGGACATCAGATACGCAGTATTTT
j_gene: TRBJ1-2; len: 16; d_gene: TRBD1; v_gene: TRBV20-1; abundance: .; CDR3aa: CSAPPGQGQGNYGYTF; CDR3nt: TGCAGTGCCCCCCCCGGACAGGGCCAGGGCAACTATGGCTACACCTTC
j_gene: TRBJ2-2; len: 19; d_gene: TRBD1; v_gene: TRBV14; abundance: .; CDR3aa: CASSQYSGTVSGNPEELFF; CDR3nt: TGTGCCAGCAGCCAATACTCCGGGACAGTCTCTGGAAACCCAGAGGAGCTGTTTTTT
j_gene: TRBJ2-5; len: 14; d_gene: .; v_gene: TRBV7-2; abundance: .; CDR3aa: CASNKDLEWETQYF; CDR3nt: TGTGCCAGCAACAAGGACCTTGAGTGGGAGACCCAGTACTTC
j_gene: TRBJ1-4; len: 17; d_gene: TRBD1; v_gene: TRBV7-2; abundance: .; CDR3aa: CASRPSPRTGMNEKLFF; CDR3nt: TGTGCCAGCAGACCCTCACCCCGGACAGGGATGAATGAAAAACTGTTTTTT
j_gene: TRBJ1-1; len: 14; d_gene: .; v_gene: TRBV7-2; abundance: .; CDR3aa: CASSFMGMNTEAFF; CDR3nt: TGTGCCAGCAGCTTTATGGGAATGAACACTGAAGCTTTCTTT
j_gene: TRBJ1-1; len: 13; d_gene: TRBD1; v_gene: TRBV20-1; abundance: .; CDR3aa: CSAPPGGNTEAFF; CDR3nt: TGCAGTGCACCCCCAGGGGGGAACACTGAAGCTTTCTTT
j_gene: TRBJ2-7; len: 17; d_gene: TRBD2; v_gene: TRBV9; abundance: .; CDR3aa: CASSKAPTAGGPYEQYF; CDR3nt: TGTGCCAGCAGCAAAGCACCTACAGCGGGAGGGCCTTACGAGCAGTACTTC
j_gene: TRBJ2-5; len: 14; d_gene: .; v_gene: TRBV9; abundance: .; CDR3aa: CASSVAGSQETQYF; CDR3nt: TGTGCCAGCAGCGTCGCCGGGTCTCAAGAGACCCAGTACTTC
j_gene: TRBJ1-5; len: 14; d_gene: .; v_gene: TRBV19; abundance: many; CDR3aa: CASSIDGGISPQHF; CDR3nt: TGTGCCAGTAGTATAGATGGTGGAATCAGCCCCCAGCATTTT
j_gene: TRBJ1-2; len: 16; d_gene: .; v_gene: TRBV7-6; abundance: .; CDR3aa: CASSLETEGRVLGYTF; CDR3nt: TGTGCCAGCAGCTTAGAGACTGAGGGACGCGTTTTAGGCTACACCTTC
j_gene: TRBJ2-7; len: 16; d_gene: TRBD2; v_gene: TRBV20-1; abundance: few; CDR3aa: CSARDPGLLAGIEQYF; CDR3nt: TGCAGTGCTAGAGATCCTGGGCTCCTAGCGGGGATTGAGCAGTACTTC
j_gene: TRBJ2-3; len: 14; d_gene: .; v_gene: TRBV20-1; abundance: .; CDR3aa: CSGNGGTSTDTQYF; CDR3nt: TGCAGTGGTAATGGCGGAACTAGCACAGATACGCAGTATTTT
j_gene: TRBJ1-4; len: 13; d_gene: .; v_gene: TRBV2; abundance: .; CDR3aa: CASSQSQDEKLFF; CDR3nt: TGTGCCAGCAGTCAAAGTCAGGATGAAAAACTGTTTTTT
j_gene: TRBJ2-7; len: 16; d_gene: TRBD1; v_gene: TRBV7-2; abundance: many; CDR3aa: CASSPRWGTGHYEQYF; CDR3nt: TGTGCCAGCAGCCCGAGGTGGGGGACAGGGCACTACGAGCAGTACTTC
j_gene: TRBJ2-1; len: 15; d_gene: .; v_gene: TRBV3-1; abundance: few; CDR3aa: CASSQGLGLHNEQFF; CDR3nt: TGTGCCAGCAGCCAAGGTCTAGGTTTACACAATGAGCAGTTCTTC
j_gene: TRBJ1-5; len: 14; d_gene: TRBD1; v_gene: TRBV19; abundance: .; CDR3aa: CASSIARGGQPQHF; CDR3nt: TGTGCCAGTAGTATCGCCAGGGGGGGGCAGCCCCAGCATTTT
j_gene: TRBJ2-1; len: 17; d_gene: .; v_gene: TRBV5-1; abundance: many; CDR3aa: CASHDGGARSSYNEQFF; CDR3nt: TGCGCCAGCCACGATGGGGGGGCTAGGAGCTCCTACAATGAGCAGTTCTTC
j_gene: TRBJ2-1; len: 15; d_gene: .; v_gene: TRBV20-1; abundance: .; CDR3aa: CSARIPLRTYNEQFF; CDR3nt: TGCAGTGCTAGAATCCCCTTGAGAACCTACAATGAGCAGTTCTTC
j_gene: TRBJ2-2; len: 16; d_gene: TRBD2; v_gene: TRBV12-3/TRBV12-4; abundance: many; CDR3aa: CASSPWGLAGVGELFF; CDR3nt: TGTGCCAGCAGCCCCTGGGGACTAGCGGGAGTCGGGGAGCTGTTTTTT
j_gene: TRBJ1-2; len: 16; d_gene: TRBD1; v_gene: TRBV25-1; abundance: .; CDR3aa: CASSESSNAGQGAYTF; CDR3nt: TGTGCCAGCAGTGAATCCTCGAACGCGGGACAGGGGGCCTACACCTTC
j_gene: TRBJ2-7; len: 11; d_gene: TRBD2; v_gene: TRBV2; abundance: .; CDR3aa: CASIAGYEQYF; CDR3nt: TGTGCCAGCATAGCGGGGTACGAGCAGTACTTC
j_gene: TRBJ2-7; len: 16; d_gene: .; v_gene: TRBV25-1; abundance: .; CDR3aa: CASSYSIDRPTYEQYF; CDR3nt: TGTGCCAGCAGTTACTCGATAGACAGGCCAACCTACGAGCAGTACTTC